The 23 T cell receptor beta chains in this list originate from one sample, sequenced in a study of CD8 T cells in ankylosing spondylitis. MiXCR, applied by TCRdb to the 5' RACE reads, yields one record per CDR3 protein. The sample carries some 27,000 distinct CDR3 sequences, around 5% recorded once. The source material was blood, either unsorted or a sorted T cell fraction (not recorded which). These receptors all stem from a female donor with ankylosing spondylitis or in good health (not recorded which).

The genes are TRBV9 and TRBJ1-4; unclear D gene. This CDR3 region has 16 residues. Germline CDR1 and CDR2: SGDLS and YYNGEE. V lost 5 bases and J 8 bases, leaving 22 bases between the germline ends. CDR3 loop: CASSPSRGYSLEKLFF. The CDR3 nucleotides read TGTGCCAGCAGTCCTAGCCGTGGGTATAGTCTGGAAAAACTGTTTTTT.

Ten or more counts support this clonotype. In nucleotides, the CDR3 is TGTGCCTGGAGTGTACTTGGAAACACCATATATTTT. As protein: CAWSVLGNTIYF. The V gene is TRBV30, the J gene TRBJ1-3, with D hard to call. Germline CDR1 is GTSNPN and CDR2 is SVGIG (reference sequence). The V and J ends lost 0 bases and 3 bases respectively, with 3 bases between them. The CDR3 consists of 12 residues.

This clonotype occurred a few times. The rearrangement links TRBV9 to TRBJ2-2, with D perhaps assigned TRBD1 or TRBD2 (6 bases each). Trimming took off 0 bases at V and 5 bases at J, with 14 bases between the two ends. Germline V gene sequence: CDR1 SGDLS, CDR2 YYNGEE. The CDR3 totals 16 residues. CDR3 DNA: TGTGCCAGCAGCGTAGCTAGGGGGGAGTATACCGGGGAGCTGTTTTTT. It translates to CASSVARGEYTGELFF.

There are many counts of this clonotype. The V call is TRBV9, the J call TRBJ2-1; 8 positions match TRBD1. V was pared by 1 base and J by 7 bases, with 4 bases of the junction left unmatched. This CDR3 comprises 14 residues. In germline, CDR1 is SGDLS, CDR2 YYNGEE. The CDR3 reads CASSVLTGGNEQFF. As DNA, the CDR3 is TGTGCCAGCAGCGTACTAACAGGGGGGAATGAGCAGTTCTTC.

There are many counts of this clonotype. The rearrangement uses TRBV5-1 and TRBJ1-1, with 8 positions matching TRBD1. The CDR3 has 16 amino acids. Germline assignment: CDR1 SGHRS and CDR2 YFSETQ. V shed 2 bases, J shed 2 bases, and the junction held 8 bases outside the gene matches. The CDR3 sequence is CASSLFKGQANTEAFF. The CDR3 DNA follows: TGCGCCAGCAGCTTATTCAAGGGACAGGCAAACACTGAAGCTTTCTTT.

This clonotype was detected many times. V and J are TRBV9 and TRBJ2-1; D not resolved. V was cut by 5 bases and J by 4 bases, with 16 bases left in between. The CDR3 has 15 amino acids. Germline V lookup: CDR1 SGDLS, CDR2 YYNGEE. The CDR3 here is CASSSERYLYNEQFF. DNA of the CDR3: TGTGCCAGCAGTTCGGAACGTTACCTGTACAATGAGCAGTTCTTC.

At least ten counts were recorded for this clonotype. The chain joins TRBV9 to TRBJ1-1; 7 nucleotides match TRBD1. The CDR3 is 14 residues long. Germline V CDR1 and CDR2: SGDLS, YYNGEE. Trimming cost V 3 bases and J 1 base; bases outside gene matches: 3. The CDR3 bases are TGTGCCAGCAGCGGGGGACAGTGGAACACTGAAGCTTTCTTT. This translates into CASSGGQWNTEAFF.

V is TRBV9 and J is TRBJ1-5; a possible D gene is TRBD1 (5 bases). V lost 4 bases to trimming and J lost 10 bases, with 15 bases between them. The V gene's germline CDR1 is SGDLS and CDR2 YYNGEE. This CDR3 is built from 13 residues. This CDR3 reads CASSPGTAEPQHF. CDR3 bases: TGTGCCAGCAGCCCCGGGACGGCGGAACCCCAGCATTTT.

This clonotype has at least ten counts. The chain couples TRBV9 to TRBJ2-1; 10 bases are a match to TRBD1. The CDR3 extends over 16 amino acids. After removal of 0 bases from V and 6 bases from J, the junction contained 6 bases not matched to a gene. Germline CDR1 and CDR2: SGDLS and YYNGEE. The CDR3 loop reads CASSVVGTGVFNEQFF. In nucleotides, the CDR3 is TGTGCCAGCAGCGTAGTAGGGACAGGGGTCTTCAATGAGCAGTTCTTC.

The table lists this clonotype with many counts. The chain uses TRBV9 and TRBJ2-4, with D possibly being TRBD2 (5 bases). V lost 0 bases, J lost 7 bases, and 11 bases lay in between. CDR1 SGDLS and CDR2 YYNGEE come from the germline V gene. This CDR3 contains 14 residues. The CDR3 nucleotides read TGTGCCAGCAGCGTAGGAGGGATTGCGAACATTCAGTACTTC. This gives the protein CASSVGGIANIQYF.

This clonotype was recorded many times. The chain joins TRBV9 to TRBJ1-2; D gene uncertain. CDR3 length equals 13 residues. Trimming removed 2 bases at V and 10 bases at J, with 15 bases between. Germline V CDR1 and CDR2: SGDLS, YYNGEE. CDR3 amino acids: CASSVGSLSVYTF. The CDR3 region has the DNA TGTGCCAGCAGCGTCGGCAGTCTTAGTGTCTACACCTTC.

This clonotype has at least ten counts. This sequence joins TRBV9 and TRBJ1-5; D might be TRBD1 (6 bases). V lost 2 bases and J lost 4, with 13 bases in between. CDR1 is SGDLS and CDR2 is YYNGEE in the germline V gene. This CDR3 is 15 amino acids long. CDR3 loop: CASSVDHRVNQPQHF. The CDR3 DNA reads TGTGCCAGCAGCGTTGACCACAGGGTAAATCAGCCCCAGCATTTT. Looking up the rest from reference TRBV9 and TRBJ1-5 gives the full variable domain: DSGVTQTPKHLITATGQRVTLRCSPRSGDLSVYWYQQSLDQGLQFLIQYYNGEERAKGNILERFSAQQFPDLHSELNLSSLELGDSALYFCASSVDHRVNQPQHFGDGTRLSIL.

This clonotype has ten or more counts. The V gene is TRBV9, the J gene TRBJ1-6; D is unresolved. The CDR3 extends over 15 amino acids. The V end was cut by 2 bases, the J end by 0 bases, with 6 bases between. Per germline, CDR1 SGDLS and CDR2 YYNGEE. In DNA, the CDR3 is TGTGCCAGCAGCGTCAGCAGCTCCTATAATTCACCCCTCCACTTT. Translation gives CASSVSSSYNSPLHF.

In this sample, this clonotype turned up many times. This chain uses TRBV9 with TRBJ2-1; D remains unclear. This CDR3 contains 13 residues. V lost 4 bases and J lost 8, with 13 bases in between. Germline V gene data show CDR1 as SGDLS and CDR2 as YYNGEE. CDR3 in amino acids: CASSLGPRDEQFF. The CDR3 DNA is TGTGCCAGCAGCTTGGGCCCTCGGGATGAGCAGTTCTTC.

This clonotype came up many times. The chain recombines TRBV9 with TRBJ2-2, with no clear D. From germline, CDR1 is SGDLS and CDR2 YYNGEE. V was shortened by 0 bases and J by 4 bases, with 4 bases between the two germline ends. The CDR3 spans 13 residues. CDR3: CASSVVTTGELFF. The CDR3 DNA follows: TGTGCCAGCAGCGTAGTCACCACCGGGGAGCTGTTTTTT.

Many counts were recorded for this clonotype. This rearrangement joins TRBV9 to TRBJ2-2, with TRBD1 as a possible D gene (6 bases). The germline CDR1 and CDR2 sequences are SGDLS and YYNGEE. The CDR3 is 13 amino acids. V was trimmed by 4 bases and J by 5 bases, leaving 9 bases between them. The CDR3 DNA reads TGTGCCAGCAGCAAACAGGGTACCGGGGAGCTGTTTTTT. Translated, it gives CASSKQGTGELFF. Complete variable domain (other parts from reference TRBV9 and TRBJ2-2): DSGVTQTPKHLITATGQRVTLRCSPRSGDLSVYWYQQSLDQGLQFLIQYYNGEERAKGNILERFSAQQFPDLHSELNLSSLELGDSALYFCASSKQGTGELFFGEGSRLTVL.

The sample holds a few counts of this clonotype. V usage is TRBV9 and J usage is TRBJ2-2; the D gene is possibly TRBD1 (5 bases). This CDR3 is 15 amino acids long. Trimming cost V 6 bases and J 2 bases, with 14 bases left between them. Germline-derived CDR1 and CDR2 are SGDLS and YYNGEE. This CDR3 reads CASTPKTDNTGELFF. The CDR3, as DNA: TGTGCCAGCACCCCCAAGACAGACAACACCGGGGAGCTGTTTTTT.

This clonotype came up many times. The chain combines TRBV9 with TRBJ2-3, with TRBD2 matching over 8 bases. This CDR3 is built from 17 residues. With V trimmed by 2 bases and J by 2 bases, 10 bases remained unmatched. The germline gives CDR1 SGDLS, CDR2 YYNGEE. This CDR3 is CASSVGLVHLSTDTQYF. In DNA form, the CDR3 reads TGTGCCAGCAGCGTGGGACTAGTCCACCTCTCCACAGATACGCAGTATTTT.

This clonotype appeared many times. The V and J genes are TRBV9 and TRBJ2-5, with 8 bases fitting TRBD1. The CDR3 is made up of 16 amino acids. Germline assignment: CDR1 SGDLS and CDR2 YYNGEE. Trimming removed 1 base from V and 0 bases from J; junction bases left unmatched: 5. CDR3 sequence (DNA): TGTGCCAGCAGCGTACAGGGGGCCCCGGACCAAGAGACCCAGTACTTC. Its translation: CASSVQGAPDQETQYF.

In this sample, this clonotype turned up many times. Here the CDR3 reads CASSGPGTGEKLFF. In DNA form, the CDR3 reads TGTGCCAGCAGCGGCCCCGGGACAGGAGAAAAACTGTTTTTT. The V and J genes are TRBV9 and TRBJ1-4; 8 bases align to TRBD1. CDR1 is SGDLS, CDR2 YYNGEE, per germline. This CDR3 comprises 14 residues. Trimming removed 3 bases from V and 8 bases from J; junction bases left unmatched: 6.

In this sample, this clonotype turned up many times. V gene TRBV9 combines with J gene TRBJ2-7; 8 nucleotides align to TRBD1. Trimming at V came to 4 bases and at J to 4 bases, leaving 7 bases not matched to a gene. CDR1 SGDLS and CDR2 YYNGEE come from the germline V gene. The CDR3 covers 14 residues. As DNA, the CDR3 is TGTGCCAGCAGCAAACAGACAGGGGCGTACGAGCAGTACTTC. Its protein is CASSKQTGAYEQYF. The complete variable domain, with remaining parts taken from reference TRBV9 and TRBJ2-7, reads DSGVTQTPKHLITATGQRVTLRCSPRSGDLSVYWYQQSLDQGLQFLIQYYNGEERAKGNILERFSAQQFPDLHSELNLSSLELGDSALYFCASSKQTGAYEQYFGPGTRLTVT.

Relative to its sample, this clonotype is medium-sized. This chain joins TRBV9 and TRBJ2-3; 11 bases are shared with TRBD2. The CDR3 is 15 residues long. V lost 0 bases to trimming and J lost 8 bases; unmatched junction nucleotides: 5. CDR1 and CDR2 (germline): SGDLS, YYNGEE. DNA for the CDR3: TGTGCCAGCAGCGTAGTAGCGGGGGGGGCGTCTACGCAGTATTTT. It specifies CASSVVAGGASTQYF.

For the CDR3, the DNA is TGTGCCAGCAGCGCCGGACTAGCGGGAGGAGAGACCCAGTACTTC. Its protein product is CASSAGLAGGETQYF. The chain joins TRBV9 to TRBJ2-5; 14 bases line up with TRBD2. The CDR3 covers 15 residues. V lost 3 bases and J lost 4; bases outside the gene matches: 2. Germline CDR1 is SGDLS and CDR2 is YYNGEE.